The 27 T cell receptor beta chains below were found in one sample sequenced in a study of CD8 T cells in Susac syndrome. Random-hexamer reverse transcription was applied to roughly 0.45 to 1 ug RNA. TCRdb itself ran the immunoSEQ multiplex PCR reads through MiXCR, one entry per CDR3 protein. Seen here are about 120,000 distinct CDR3 sequences, about 93% observed once, and the top ten hold 0.11% to 0.15%. Sequenced material: CD4+ T cells from PBMCs. These TCRs come from a human donor in good health.

This clonotype was recorded a few times. V usage is TRBV5-1 and J usage is TRBJ2-7, with D unclear. Trimming took 2 bases from V and 3 from J, leaving 12 bases between them. Looked up from germline, CDR1 is SGHRS and CDR2 is YFSETQ. The CDR3 spans 14 residues. The CDR3 DNA reads TGCGCCAGCAGCTTTCTCTCGCACGACTACGAGCAGTACTTC. This sequence encodes CASSFLSHDYEQYF.

The chain is built from TRBV19 and TRBJ2-2; D not certain. The V gene's germline CDR1 is LNHDA and CDR2 SQIVND (reference sequence). Deletions cut 4 bases from V and 2 bases from J, with 8 bases between. This CDR3 has 14 amino acids. CDR3 protein: CASSNSFNTGELFF. CDR3 sequence (DNA): TGTGCCAGTAGTAACAGCTTTAACACCGGGGAGCTGTTTTTT.

V usage is TRBV18 and J usage is TRBJ2-3; TRBD2 is a possible D gene (5 bases). The germline V gene has CDR1 KGHSH and CDR2 LQKENI. Deletions cut 0 bases from V and 0 bases from J, with 10 bases between. There are 16 residues in the CDR3. CDR3 region: CASSPPSGSSTDTQYF. In nucleotides, the CDR3 is TGTGCCAGCTCACCACCGTCGGGATCTAGCACAGATACGCAGTATTTT.

The V call is TRBV7-9, the J call TRBJ2-3; D uncertain. Germline CDR1 reads SEHNR; CDR2 reads FQNEAQ (reference sequence). The CDR3 has 12 residues. Trimming left V 3 bases short and J 4 bases short, with 5 bases between. In nucleotides, the CDR3 is TGTGCCAGCAGCTTTTTTGCAGATACGCAGTATTTT. Translation: CASSFFADTQYF.

There are a few counts of this clonotype. The chain carries TRBV7-8 and TRBJ2-7; a weak D match, TRBD2 (6 bases). The CDR3 extends over 17 amino acids. The germline V and J ends were trimmed by 5 bases and 1 base, with 21 bases remaining between them. Germline-derived CDR1 and CDR2 are SGHVS and FQNEAQ. The CDR3 region is CASSELGLSYSSYEQYF. The CDR3, as DNA: TGTGCCAGCAGCGAACTGGGACTGTCCTACTCTTCCTACGAGCAGTACTTC.

The chain has TRBV6-2 or TRBV6-3 and TRBJ1-5; D gene uncertain. Germline CDR1 is MNHEY and CDR2 is SVGEGT. The CDR3 is 15 amino acids. Between the trimmed V and J ends, which lost 6 bases and 8 bases, there was a span of 20 bases. CDR3 in amino acids: CASRTGEARIKPQHF. The CDR3 DNA is TGTGCCAGCAGGACCGGAGAAGCAAGGATCAAGCCCCAGCATTTT.

The CDR3 DNA is TGTGCCAGCAGCCATGCAGGGCCCAGAATCTACAATGAGCAGTTCTTC. This codes for CASSHAGPRIYNEQFF. The V call is TRBV14, the J call TRBJ2-1; tentative D call: TRBD1 (5 bases). Per the germline V gene, CDR1 is SGHDN and CDR2 is FVKESK. The CDR3 extends over 16 amino acids. Trimming took 3 bases from V and 3 from J, leaving 15 bases between them. Filled out from reference TRBV14 and TRBJ2-1, the complete variable domain reads EAGVTQFPSHSVIEKGQTVTLRCDPISGHDNLYWYRRVMGKEIKFLLHFVKESKQDESGMPNNRFLAERTGGTYSTLKVQPAELEDSGVYFCASSHAGPRIYNEQFFGPGTRLTVL.

The chain couples TRBV29-1 to TRBJ1-2, with TRBD1 matching 7 bases. V lost 8 bases to trimming and J lost 3 bases; unmatched junction nucleotides: 6. Germline V CDR1 and CDR2: SQVTM, ANQGSEA. The CDR3 extends over 12 amino acids. This chain's CDR3 is CSSRTGDYGYTF. The CDR3 DNA is TGCAGCTCCCGGACAGGCGACTATGGCTACACCTTC.

This chain uses TRBV29-1 with TRBJ1-1, with D possibly matching TRBD1 (5 bases). CDR1 is SQVTM and CDR2 is ANQGSEA in the germline V gene. The CDR3 sequence is 13 residues long. V was cut by 6 bases and J by 0 bases, with 11 bases left in between. The DNA for the CDR3 is TGCAGCGTCGAGCGGACAATGAACACTGAAGCTTTCTTT. This gives the protein CSVERTMNTEAFF.

The V and J genes are TRBV5-1 and TRBJ2-3; the match to TRBD2 covers 9 bases. The V and J ends lost 1 base and 4 bases, in that order; junction bases with no gene match: 10. The germline V gene has CDR1 SGHRS and CDR2 YFSETQ. The CDR3 runs to 17 residues. The CDR3 spells CASSLPGASGVPDTQYF. The CDR3 region has the DNA TGCGCCAGCAGCTTGCCCGGGGCTAGCGGGGTCCCAGATACGCAGTATTTT. The variable domain in full, with the rest retrieved from reference TRBV5-1 and TRBJ2-3, is KAGVTQTPRYLIKTRGQQVTLSCSPISGHRSVSWYQQTPGQGLQFLFEYFSETQRNKGNFPGRFSGRQFSNSRSEMNVSTLELGDSALYLCASSLPGASGVPDTQYFGPGTRLTVL.

The chain combines TRBV20-1 with TRBJ1-1, with D tentatively TRBD1 (5 bases). This CDR3 comprises 15 residues. V lost 3 bases and J lost 0, with 14 bases in between. Per germline, CDR1 DFQATT and CDR2 SNEGSKA (reference sequence). For the CDR3, the DNA is TGCAGTGCTAGCAAGAGGGGCCCAATGAACACTGAAGCTTTCTTT. Translating gives CSASKRGPMNTEAFF.

The genes are TRBV25-1 and TRBJ2-1; 7 bases are a match to TRBD2. Germline CDR1 and CDR2: MGHDK and SYGVNS. CDR3 length: 16 residues. V gave up 0 bases and J gave up 5 bases; unmatched junction bases: 7. The CDR3 here is CASSEYGEGSHNEQFF. The CDR3, as DNA: TGTGCCAGCAGTGAATACGGGGAGGGGTCACACAATGAGCAGTTCTTC.

The chain has TRBV5-6 and TRBJ2-1, with 8 bases lining up with TRBD1. The CDR3 is 21 amino acids. V lost 0 bases to trimming and J lost 4 bases; unmatched junction nucleotides: 21. Germline assignment: CDR1 SGHDT and CDR2 YYEEEE. The DNA of the CDR3 is TGTGCCAGCAGCTTGGGAGGATATCGTCGACAGGGGAGTTTATTATACAATGAGCAGTTCTTC. Its translation is CASSLGGYRRQGSLLYNEQFF. The full variable domain, its missing parts supplied by reference TRBV5-6 and TRBJ2-1, is DAGVTQSPTHLIKTRGQQVTLRCSPKSGHDTVSWYQQALGQGPQFIFQYYEEEERQRGNFPDRFSGHQFPNYSSELNVNALLLGDSALYLCASSLGGYRRQGSLLYNEQFFGPGTRLTVL.

The chain has TRBV12-3 or TRBV12-4 and TRBJ2-7; D not resolved. The CDR3 is 13 residues long. Trimming pared 3 bases from V and 5 bases from J, leaving 11 bases between. The CDR3 coding sequence is TGTGCCAGCAGTTTGGTTTCATCCCACGAGCAGTACTTC. It is translated as CASSLVSSHEQYF.

The gene calls are TRBV29-1 and TRBJ2-1; unclear D gene. Germline V gene data show CDR1 as SQVTM and CDR2 as ANQGSEA. V gave up 7 bases and J gave up 4 bases, with 8 bases separating them. The CDR3 has 11 residues. In DNA, the CDR3 is TGCAGCGCAGAAGCGTACAATGAGCAGTTCTTC. Translating it yields CSAEAYNEQFF.

The chain joins TRBV7-9 to TRBJ2-5; 10 bases map to TRBD2. There are 15 residues in the CDR3. J was trimmed by 0 bases and V by 6 bases; bases with no gene match: 4. Germline V gene lookup returns CDR1 SEHNR and CDR2 FQNEAQ (reference sequence). CDR3 residues: CASRFSGGNQETQYF. The CDR3, as DNA: TGTGCCAGCAGATTTAGCGGGGGGAACCAAGAGACCCAGTACTTC.

This clonotype appeared a single time. The chain recombines TRBV29-1 with TRBJ1-2, with D possibly TRBD1 on 5 matching bases. V shed 4 bases and J shed 0 bases, with 18 bases lying between them. CDR3 length equals 16 residues. Germline loops: CDR1 SQVTM, CDR2 ANQGSEA. CDR3 sequence (DNA): TGCAGCGTTGGGGGGTCTCAATTCCTCACTAACTATGGCTACACCTTC. Encoded protein: CSVGGSQFLTNYGYTF.

The CDR3 reads CASSQGLGGWRDTQYF. In DNA, the CDR3 is TGTGCCAGCAGCCAAGGTCTTGGCGGGTGGAGAGATACGCAGTATTTT. V gene TRBV14 combines with J gene TRBJ2-3, with D perhaps TRBD2 (5 bases). The CDR3 is 16 residues long. Trimming shortened V by 1 base and J by 5 bases, and 16 bases separated the two germline ends. Germline lookup yields CDR1 SGHDN and CDR2 FVKESK.

This chain uses TRBV3-1 with TRBJ2-5; the match to TRBD1 covers 7 bases. Germline V lookup: CDR1 LGHDT, CDR2 YNNKEL (reference sequence). The trim removed 1 base at V and 2 bases at J, leaving 7 bases unmatched. The CDR3 extends over 16 amino acids. Written as DNA, the CDR3 is TGTGCCAGCAGCCAAGGTCTGGCAGGGGGTCAAGAGACCCAGTACTTC. It is translated as CASSQGLAGGQETQYF.

The chain is built from TRBV19 and TRBJ1-6, with D tentatively TRBD1 (5 bases). This CDR3 is 15 amino acids long. The germline gives CDR1 LNHDA, CDR2 SQIVND (reference sequence). Trimming removed 0 bases from V and 10 bases from J, with 13 bases in between. CDR3 region: CASSIDSSRASPLHF. In DNA form, the CDR3 reads TGTGCCAGTAGTATAGATTCCTCCAGGGCGTCACCCCTCCACTTT.

The chain employs TRBV6-1 and TRBJ2-1; 9 bases are a match to TRBD2. Germline CDR1 reads MNHNS; CDR2 reads SASEGT. The V segment lost 5 bases and the J segment 6 bases; nucleotides outside the gene matches: 14. The CDR3 loop spans 17 amino acids. DNA of the CDR3: TGTGCCAGCAGTCGGGGAGACGCGGGGGGGCCCGGCAATGAGCAGTTCTTC. Translation: CASSRGDAGGPGNEQFF.

The rearrangement uses TRBV5-1 and TRBJ2-5; the D is unclear. The CDR3 contains 15 residues. V dropped 0 bases and J dropped 5 bases, with 14 bases sitting between them. Germline V CDR1 and CDR2: SGHRS, YFSETQ. In nucleotides, the CDR3 is TGCGCCAGCAGCTTGGGAGTGGTAGGGATGGAGACCCAGTACTTC. This codes for CASSLGVVGMETQYF.

The rearrangement joins TRBV6-1 to TRBJ1-6; no clear D. Trimming left V 5 bases short and J 0 bases short, with 20 bases between. The CDR3 has 19 amino acids. The germline V gene has CDR1 MNHNS and CDR2 SASEGT. Here the CDR3 DNA reads TGTGCCAGCAGTCCAGAACCCGGGTCGGGGAGCTCCTATAATTCACCCCTCCACTTT. It codes for CASSPEPGSGSSYNSPLHF.

The rearrangement joins TRBV5-1 to TRBJ2-5; 7 bases are shared with TRBD1. Germline V gene sequence: CDR1 SGHRS, CDR2 YFSETQ. The CDR3 loop spans 15 amino acids. With V trimmed by 7 bases and J by 4 bases, 13 bases remained unmatched. CDR3 bases: TGCGCCAGCGGCCAAGCAGGGGGTATCTTAGAGACCCAGTACTTC. Protein: CASGQAGGILETQYF.

The chain is built from TRBV27 and TRBJ2-1, with 11 bases fitting TRBD1. J was trimmed by 3 bases and V by 6 bases; bases with no gene match: 4. The CDR3 covers 15 residues. Germline V CDR1 and CDR2: MNHEY, SMNVEV (reference sequence). The CDR3 DNA reads TGTGCCAGCAGCCGAGGGACAGGGGGCTACAATGAGCAGTTCTTC. This sequence encodes CASSRGTGGYNEQFF.

CDR3 sequence: CASVGGSIGEQFF. The CDR3 region has the DNA TGTGCCAGCGTTGGCGGGAGTATCGGTGAGCAGTTCTTC. V usage is TRBV13 and J usage is TRBJ2-1, with TRBD2 matching over 7 bases. The J segment lost 9 bases and the V segment lost 8 bases, leaving 10 bases of the junction unmatched. Germline V CDR1 and CDR2: PRHDT, FYEKMQ (reference sequence). CDR3 length: 13 amino acids.

This chain links TRBV2 with TRBJ1-1, with 8 bases matching TRBD1. CDR1 and CDR2 (germline): SNHLY, FYNNEI. The CDR3 totals 13 residues. The V and J ends lost 5 bases and 4 bases, in that order; junction bases with no gene match: 3. The CDR3 DNA is TGTGCCAGCAGTCGACAGGGGAGCACTGAAGCTTTCTTT. Translating it yields CASSRQGSTEAFF.